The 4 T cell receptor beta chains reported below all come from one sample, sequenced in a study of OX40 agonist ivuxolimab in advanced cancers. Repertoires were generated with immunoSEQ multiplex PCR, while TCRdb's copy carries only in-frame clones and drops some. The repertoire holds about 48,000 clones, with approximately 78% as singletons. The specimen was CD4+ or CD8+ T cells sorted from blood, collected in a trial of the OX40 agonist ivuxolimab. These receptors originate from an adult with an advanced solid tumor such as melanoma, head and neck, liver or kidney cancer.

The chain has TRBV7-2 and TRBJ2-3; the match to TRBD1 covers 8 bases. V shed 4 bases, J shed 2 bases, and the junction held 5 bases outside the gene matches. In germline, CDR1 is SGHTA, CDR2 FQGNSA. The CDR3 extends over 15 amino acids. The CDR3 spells CASSSQGQVTDTQYF. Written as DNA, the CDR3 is TGTGCCAGCAGCTCGCAGGGACAGGTCACAGATACGCAGTATTTT.

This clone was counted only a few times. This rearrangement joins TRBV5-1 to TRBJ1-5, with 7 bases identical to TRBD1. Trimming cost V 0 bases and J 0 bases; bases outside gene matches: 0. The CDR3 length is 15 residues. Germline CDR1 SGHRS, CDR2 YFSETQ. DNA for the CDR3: TGCGCCAGCAGCTTGGGGACAGGTAGCAATCAGCCCCAGCATTTT. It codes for CASSLGTGSNQPQHF.

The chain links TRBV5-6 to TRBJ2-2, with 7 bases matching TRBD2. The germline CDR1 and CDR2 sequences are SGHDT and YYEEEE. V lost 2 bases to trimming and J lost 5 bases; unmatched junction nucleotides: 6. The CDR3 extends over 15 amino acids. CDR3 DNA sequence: TGTGCCAGCAGCTTCGGCGGGAGCGAGACCGGGGAGCTGTTTTTT. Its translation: CASSFGGSETGELFF. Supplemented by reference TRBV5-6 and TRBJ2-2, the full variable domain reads DAGVTQSPTHLIKTRGQQVTLRCSPKSGHDTVSWYQQALGQGPQFIFQYYEEEERQRGNFPDRFSGHQFPNYSSELNVNALLLGDSALYLCASSFGGSETGELFFGEGSRLTVL.

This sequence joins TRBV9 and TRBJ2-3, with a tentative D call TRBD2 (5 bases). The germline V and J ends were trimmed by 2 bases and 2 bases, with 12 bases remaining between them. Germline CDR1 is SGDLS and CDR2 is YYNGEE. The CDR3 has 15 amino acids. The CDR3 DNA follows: TGTGCCAGCAGCGTCGGCAGGAGGTTCACAGATACGCAGTATTTT. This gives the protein CASSVGRRFTDTQYF.